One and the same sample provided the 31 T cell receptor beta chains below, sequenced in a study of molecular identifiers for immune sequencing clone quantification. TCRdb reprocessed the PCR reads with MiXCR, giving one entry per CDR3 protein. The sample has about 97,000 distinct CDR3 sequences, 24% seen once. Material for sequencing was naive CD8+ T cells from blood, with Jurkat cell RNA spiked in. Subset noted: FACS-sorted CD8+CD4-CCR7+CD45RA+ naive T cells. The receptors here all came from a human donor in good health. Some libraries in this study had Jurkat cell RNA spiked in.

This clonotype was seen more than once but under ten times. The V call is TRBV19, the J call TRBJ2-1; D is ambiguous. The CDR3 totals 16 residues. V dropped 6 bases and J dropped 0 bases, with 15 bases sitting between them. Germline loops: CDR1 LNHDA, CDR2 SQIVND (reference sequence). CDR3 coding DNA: TGTGCCAGTAGGCCTCCGGGCTTCAGCTCCTACAATGAGCAGTTCTTC. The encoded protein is CASRPPGFSSYNEQFF.

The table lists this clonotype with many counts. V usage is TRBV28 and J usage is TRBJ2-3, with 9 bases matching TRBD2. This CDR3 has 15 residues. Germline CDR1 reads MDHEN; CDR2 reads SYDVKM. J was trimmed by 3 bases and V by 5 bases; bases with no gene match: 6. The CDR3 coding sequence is TGTGCCAGCAGTCCTCGACTAGCGGAAACAGATACGCAGTATTTT. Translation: CASSPRLAETDTQYF.

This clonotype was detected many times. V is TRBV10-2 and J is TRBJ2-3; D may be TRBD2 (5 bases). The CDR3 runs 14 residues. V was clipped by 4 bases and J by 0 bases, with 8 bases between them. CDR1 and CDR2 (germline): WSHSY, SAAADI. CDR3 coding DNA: TGCGCCAGCAGTGCGGGGTTTAGCACAGATACGCAGTATTTT. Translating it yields CASSAGFSTDTQYF.

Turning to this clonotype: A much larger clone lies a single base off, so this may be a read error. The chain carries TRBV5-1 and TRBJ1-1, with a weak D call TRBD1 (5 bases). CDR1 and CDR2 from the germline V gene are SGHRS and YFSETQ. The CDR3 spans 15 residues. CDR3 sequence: CASSLFTGATMRALF. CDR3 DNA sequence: TGCGCCAGCAGCTTGTTTACAGGCGCCACTATGAGAGCTCTCTTT.

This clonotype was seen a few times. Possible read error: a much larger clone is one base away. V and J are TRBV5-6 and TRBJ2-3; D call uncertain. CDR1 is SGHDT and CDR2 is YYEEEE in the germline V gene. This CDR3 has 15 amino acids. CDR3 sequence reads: CASGLVRRSTDTQYF. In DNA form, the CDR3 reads TGTGCCAGCGGCTTGGTACGGCGGAGCACAGATACGCAGTATTTT.

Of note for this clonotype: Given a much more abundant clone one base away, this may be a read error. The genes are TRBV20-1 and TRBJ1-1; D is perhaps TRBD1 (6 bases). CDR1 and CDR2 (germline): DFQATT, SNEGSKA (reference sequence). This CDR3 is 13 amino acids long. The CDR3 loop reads CSASGGQGTKAFF. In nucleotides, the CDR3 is TGCAGTGCTAGTGGGGGGCAAGGCACTAAAGCTTTCTTT.

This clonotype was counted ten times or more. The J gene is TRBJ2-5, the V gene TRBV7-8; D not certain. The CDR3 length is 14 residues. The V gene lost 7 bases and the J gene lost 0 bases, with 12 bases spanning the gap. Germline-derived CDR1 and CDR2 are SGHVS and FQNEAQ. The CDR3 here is CASTEWLNQETQYF. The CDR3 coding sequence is TGTGCCAGCACCGAGTGGCTCAACCAAGAGACCCAGTACTTC.

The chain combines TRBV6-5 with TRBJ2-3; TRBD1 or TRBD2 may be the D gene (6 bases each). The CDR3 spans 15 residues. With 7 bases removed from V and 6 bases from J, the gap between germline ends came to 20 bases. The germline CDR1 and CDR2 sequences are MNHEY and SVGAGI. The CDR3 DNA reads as TGTGCCAGCACCACGGGGGCAGGGGCGAGTGATACGCAGTATTTT. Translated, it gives CASTTGAGASDTQYF.

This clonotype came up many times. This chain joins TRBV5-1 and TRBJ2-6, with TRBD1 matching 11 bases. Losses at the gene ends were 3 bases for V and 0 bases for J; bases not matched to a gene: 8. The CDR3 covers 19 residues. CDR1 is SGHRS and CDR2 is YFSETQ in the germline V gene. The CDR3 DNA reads TGCGCCAGCAGCTATTTGGGACAGGGGGTCAGCTCTGGGGCCAACGTCCTGACTTTC. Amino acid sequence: CASSYLGQGVSSGANVLTF.

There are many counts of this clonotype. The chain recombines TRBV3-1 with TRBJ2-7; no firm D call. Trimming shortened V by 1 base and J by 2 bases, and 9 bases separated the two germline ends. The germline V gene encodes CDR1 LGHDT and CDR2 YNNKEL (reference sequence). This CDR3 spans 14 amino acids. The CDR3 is CASSQGYNAYEQYF. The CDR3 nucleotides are TGTGCCAGCAGCCAAGGCTACAATGCCTACGAGCAGTACTTC.

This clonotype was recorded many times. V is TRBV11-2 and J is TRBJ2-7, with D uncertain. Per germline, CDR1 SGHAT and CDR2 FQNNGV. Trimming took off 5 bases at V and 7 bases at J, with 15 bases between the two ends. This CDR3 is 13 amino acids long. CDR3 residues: CASSRWSGMEQYF. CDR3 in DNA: TGTGCCAGCAGCAGGTGGTCAGGTATGGAGCAGTACTTC.

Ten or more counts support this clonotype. The DNA of the CDR3 is TGTGCCATCAGTGGCGGCAGGGAAACGGGCGATCAGCCCCAGCATTTT. Translation gives CAISGGRETGDQPQHF. The chain uses TRBV10-3 and TRBJ1-5, with a tentative D call TRBD1 (5 bases). There are 16 residues in the CDR3. The germline V and J ends were trimmed by 4 bases and 5 bases, with 18 bases remaining between them. Per the germline V gene, CDR1 is ENHRY and CDR2 is SYGVKD.

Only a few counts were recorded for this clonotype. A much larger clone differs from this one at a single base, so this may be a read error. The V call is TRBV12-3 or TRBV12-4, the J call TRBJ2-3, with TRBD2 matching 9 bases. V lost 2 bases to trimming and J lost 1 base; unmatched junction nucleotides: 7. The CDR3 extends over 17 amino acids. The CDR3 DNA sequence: TGTGCCAGCAGTTTATGGGCTAGCGGGGCTCGCACAGATACGCAGTATTTT. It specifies CASSLWASGARTDTQYF.

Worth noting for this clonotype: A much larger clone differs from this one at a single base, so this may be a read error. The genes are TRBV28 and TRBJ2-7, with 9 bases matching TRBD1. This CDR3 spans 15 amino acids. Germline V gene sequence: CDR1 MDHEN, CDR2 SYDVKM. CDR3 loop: CASSKLQGALYAQYF. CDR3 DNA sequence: TGTGCCAGCAGTAAGTTACAGGGGGCACTGTACGCGCAGTACTTC. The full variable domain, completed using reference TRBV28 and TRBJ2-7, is DVKVTQSSRYLVKRTGEKVFLECVQDMDHENMFWYRQDPGLGLRLIYFSYDVKMKEKGDIPEGYSVSREKKERFSLILESASTNQTSMYLCASSKLQGALYAQYFGPGTRLTVT.

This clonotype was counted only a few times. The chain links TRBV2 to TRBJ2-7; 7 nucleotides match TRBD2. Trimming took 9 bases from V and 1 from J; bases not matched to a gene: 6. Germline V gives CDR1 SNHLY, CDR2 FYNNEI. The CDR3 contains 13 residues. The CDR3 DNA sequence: TGTGCCAGAGGAGCGGGAAATTCCTACGAGCAGTACTTC. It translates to CARGAGNSYEQYF. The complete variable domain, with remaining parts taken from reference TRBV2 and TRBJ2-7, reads EPEVTQTPSHQVTQMGQEVILRCVPISNHLYFYWYRQILGQKVEFLVSFYNNEISEKSEIFDDQFSVERPDGSNFTLKIRSTKLEDSAMYFCARGAGNSYEQYFGPGTRLTVT.

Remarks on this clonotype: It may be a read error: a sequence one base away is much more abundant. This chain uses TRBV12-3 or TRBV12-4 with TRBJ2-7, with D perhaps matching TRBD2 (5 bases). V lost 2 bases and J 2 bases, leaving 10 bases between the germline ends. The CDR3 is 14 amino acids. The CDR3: CASSLTGRPYEQYF. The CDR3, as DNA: TGTGCCAGCAGTTTAACGGGGAGACCCTACGAGCAGTACTTC.

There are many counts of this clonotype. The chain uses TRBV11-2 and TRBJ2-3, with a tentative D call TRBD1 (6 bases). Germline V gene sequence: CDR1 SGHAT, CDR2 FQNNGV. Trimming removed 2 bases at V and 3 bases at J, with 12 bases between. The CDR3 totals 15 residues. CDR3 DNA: TGTGCCAGCAGCTTATGGTACAGGGAGACAGATACGCAGTATTTT. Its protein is CASSLWYRETDTQYF.

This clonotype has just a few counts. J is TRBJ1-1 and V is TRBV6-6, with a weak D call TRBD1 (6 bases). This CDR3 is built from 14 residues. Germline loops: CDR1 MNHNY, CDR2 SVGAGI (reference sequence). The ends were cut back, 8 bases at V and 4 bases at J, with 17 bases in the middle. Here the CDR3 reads CASRNREGVTEAFF. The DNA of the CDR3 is TGTGCCAGCCGAAACAGGGAAGGAGTCACTGAAGCTTTCTTT.

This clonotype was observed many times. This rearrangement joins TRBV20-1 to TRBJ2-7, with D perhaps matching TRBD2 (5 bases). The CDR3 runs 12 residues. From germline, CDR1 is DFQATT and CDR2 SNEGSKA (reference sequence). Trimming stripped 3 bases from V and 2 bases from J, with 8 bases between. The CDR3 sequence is CSARELAYEQYF. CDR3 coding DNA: TGCAGTGCTAGGGAACTAGCCTACGAGCAGTACTTC.

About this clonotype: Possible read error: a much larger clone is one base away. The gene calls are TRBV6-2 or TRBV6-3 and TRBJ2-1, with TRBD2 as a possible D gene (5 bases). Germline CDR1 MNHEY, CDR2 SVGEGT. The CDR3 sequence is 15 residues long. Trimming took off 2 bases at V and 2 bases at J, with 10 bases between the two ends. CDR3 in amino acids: CASSYGRIPYNEQFF. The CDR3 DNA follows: TGTGCCAGCAGTTACGGGAGAATACCCTACAATGAGCAGTTCTTC.

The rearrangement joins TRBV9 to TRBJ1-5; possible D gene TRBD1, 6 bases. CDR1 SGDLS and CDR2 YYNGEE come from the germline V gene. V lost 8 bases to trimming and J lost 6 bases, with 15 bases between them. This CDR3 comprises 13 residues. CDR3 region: CASSKGGGQPQHF. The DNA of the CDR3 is TGTGCCAGTTCAAAGGGGGGTGGTCAGCCCCAGCATTTT.

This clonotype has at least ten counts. CDR3 residues: CSARVAGQEETQYF. CDR3 bases: TGCAGTGCTAGAGTCGCGGGGCAAGAAGAGACCCAGTACTTC. The V gene is TRBV20-1, the J gene TRBJ2-5, with D possibly being TRBD2 (6 bases). Trimming shortened V by 1 base and J by 3 bases, and 12 bases separated the two germline ends. This CDR3 contains 14 residues. Germline V CDR1 and CDR2: DFQATT, SNEGSKA (reference sequence).

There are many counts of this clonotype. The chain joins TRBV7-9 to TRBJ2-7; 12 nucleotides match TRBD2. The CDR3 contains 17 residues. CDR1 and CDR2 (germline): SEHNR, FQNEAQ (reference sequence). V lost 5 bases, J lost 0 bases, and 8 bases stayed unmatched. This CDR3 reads CASSPWTSGMISYEQYF. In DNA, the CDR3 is TGTGCCAGCAGCCCTTGGACTAGCGGGATGATCTCCTACGAGCAGTACTTC.

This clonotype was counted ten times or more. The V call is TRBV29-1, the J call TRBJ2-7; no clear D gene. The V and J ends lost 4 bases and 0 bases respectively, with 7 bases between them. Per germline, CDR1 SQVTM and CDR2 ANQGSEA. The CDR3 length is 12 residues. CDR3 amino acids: CSVVGNSYEQYF. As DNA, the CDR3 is TGCAGCGTTGTGGGCAACTCCTACGAGCAGTACTTC.

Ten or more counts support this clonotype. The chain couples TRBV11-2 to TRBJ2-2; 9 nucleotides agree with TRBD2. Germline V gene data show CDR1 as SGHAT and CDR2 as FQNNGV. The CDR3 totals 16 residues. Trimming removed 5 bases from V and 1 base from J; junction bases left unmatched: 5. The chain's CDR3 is CASSIGLARNTGELFF. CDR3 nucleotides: TGTGCCAGCAGCATAGGACTAGCGAGGAACACCGGGGAGCTGTTTTTT.

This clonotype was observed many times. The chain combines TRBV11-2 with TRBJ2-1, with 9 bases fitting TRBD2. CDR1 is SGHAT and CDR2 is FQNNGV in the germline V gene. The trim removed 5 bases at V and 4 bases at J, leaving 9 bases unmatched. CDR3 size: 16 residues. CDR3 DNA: TGTGCCAGCAGCGCAACCGGGACTAGCCCGTACAATGAGCAGTTCTTC. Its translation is CASSATGTSPYNEQFF.

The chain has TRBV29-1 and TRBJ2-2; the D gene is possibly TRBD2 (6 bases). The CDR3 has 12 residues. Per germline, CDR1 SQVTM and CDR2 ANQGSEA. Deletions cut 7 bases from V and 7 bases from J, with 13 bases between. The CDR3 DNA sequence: TGCAGCGCCCGATGGGGGGACGGGGAGCTGTTTTTT. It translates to CSARWGDGELFF.

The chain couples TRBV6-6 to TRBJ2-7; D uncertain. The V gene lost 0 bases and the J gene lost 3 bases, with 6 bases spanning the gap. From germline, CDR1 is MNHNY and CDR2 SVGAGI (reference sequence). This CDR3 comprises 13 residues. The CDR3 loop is CASSYSCGYEQYF. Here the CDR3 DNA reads TGTGCCAGCAGTTACTCGTGTGGCTACGAGCAGTACTTC.

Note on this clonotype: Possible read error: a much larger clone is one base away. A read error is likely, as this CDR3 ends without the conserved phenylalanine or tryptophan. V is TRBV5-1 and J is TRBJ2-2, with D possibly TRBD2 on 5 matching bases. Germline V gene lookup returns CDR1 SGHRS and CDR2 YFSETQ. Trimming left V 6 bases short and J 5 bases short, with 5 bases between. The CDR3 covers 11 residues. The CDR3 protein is CASTGTGELFL. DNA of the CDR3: TGCGCCAGCACGGGGACCGGGGAGCTGTTTCTT.

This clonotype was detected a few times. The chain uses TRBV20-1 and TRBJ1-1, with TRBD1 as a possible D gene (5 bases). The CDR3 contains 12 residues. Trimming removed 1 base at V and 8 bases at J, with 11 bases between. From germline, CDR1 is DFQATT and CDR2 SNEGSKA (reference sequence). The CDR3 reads CSARVQGPEAFF. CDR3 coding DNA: TGCAGTGCTAGAGTGCAGGGCCCCGAAGCTTTCTTT.

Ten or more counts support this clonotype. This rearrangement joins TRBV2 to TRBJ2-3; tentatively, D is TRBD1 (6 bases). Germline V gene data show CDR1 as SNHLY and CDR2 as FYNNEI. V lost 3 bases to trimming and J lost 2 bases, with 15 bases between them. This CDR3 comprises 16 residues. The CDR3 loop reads CASSEGTGLDTDTQYF. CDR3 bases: TGTGCCAGCAGTGAGGGCACAGGGCTAGACACAGATACGCAGTATTTT.